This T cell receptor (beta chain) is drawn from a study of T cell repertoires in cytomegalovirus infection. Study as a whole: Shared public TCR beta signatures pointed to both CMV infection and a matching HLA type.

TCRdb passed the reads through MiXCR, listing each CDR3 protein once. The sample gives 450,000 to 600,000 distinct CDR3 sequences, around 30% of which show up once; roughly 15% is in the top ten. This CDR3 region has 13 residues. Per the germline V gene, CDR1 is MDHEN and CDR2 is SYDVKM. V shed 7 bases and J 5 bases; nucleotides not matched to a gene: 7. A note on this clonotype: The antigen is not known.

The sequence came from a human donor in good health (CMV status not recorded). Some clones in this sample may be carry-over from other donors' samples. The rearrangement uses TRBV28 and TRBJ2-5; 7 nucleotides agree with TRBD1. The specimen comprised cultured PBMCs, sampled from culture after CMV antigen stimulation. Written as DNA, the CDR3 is TGTGCCAGCACTTCACAGGGGTGGGAGACCCAGTACTTC. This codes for CASTSQGWETQYF. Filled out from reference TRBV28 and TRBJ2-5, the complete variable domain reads DVKVTQSSRYLVKRTGEKVFLECVQDMDHENMFWYRQDPGLGLRLIYFSYDVKMKEKGDIPEGYSVSREKKERFSLILESASTNQTSMYLCASTSQGWETQYFGPGTRLLVL.